These T cell receptor beta chains were read from a single sample in a study of T-cell reconstitution after alpha-beta-depleted transplantation in children. Via MiXCR, TCRdb re-called the PCR reads, giving one row per CDR3 protein. This sample has hundreds of thousands of distinct CDR3 sequences, with 10% to 15% found just once. The sequencing used PBMCs, mostly from graft donor cells, collected 360 days after TCRalphabeta/CD19-depleted stem cell transplant. The source of these receptors is a male patient under 18 who had a stem cell transplant for acute myeloid leukemia, so the T cells may come from the graft donor. CDR3s leave out the opening cysteine and the closing phenylalanine or tryptophan.

len: 11
v_gene: TRBV10-3
CDR3aa: AINPTGAGELF

len: 13
v_gene: TRBV11-2
CDR3aa: ASSYHQRTYNEQF

len: 12
v_gene: TRBV25-1
CDR3aa: ASRREGSHNEQF

len: 11
v_gene: TRBV2
CDR3aa: AKAKGLNTEAF

len: 14
v_gene: TRBV6-1
CDR3aa: ASSPTGLAETYEQY

len: 13
v_gene: TRBV4-3
CDR3aa: ASSQDPTAGYEQY

len: 16
v_gene: TRBV28
CDR3aa: ASSLETGFYANTGELF

len: 12
v_gene: TRBV5-1
CDR3aa: ASSLVRGKDEQY

len: 16
v_gene: TRBV18
CDR3aa: ASSPPGSLAITYNEQF

len: 13
v_gene: TRBV4-1
CDR3aa: ASSQDRRGLYEQY

len: 11
v_gene: TRBV6-1
CDR3aa: ASRVTHTGELF

len: 10
v_gene: TRBV20-1
CDR3aa: SASPNTDTQY

len: 12
v_gene: TRBV10-2
CDR3aa: ASSGERSYNEQF

len: 14
v_gene: TRBV6-2/TRBV6-3
CDR3aa: ASSYSLAGGQDTQY

len: 11
v_gene: TRBV20-1
CDR3aa: SACRDITDTQY

len: 14
v_gene: TRBV7-9
CDR3aa: ASSSRGRAPSPEQY

len: 11
v_gene: TRBV29-1
CDR3aa: SVALLNLETQY

len: 15
v_gene: TRBV21-1
CDR3aa: ASSKATGTGVSNEQF

len: 9
v_gene: TRBV20-1
CDR3aa: SVLGASETI

len: 15
v_gene: TRBV11-2
CDR3aa: ASSVGTGVGLYDEQF

len: 11
v_gene: TRBV5-1
CDR3aa: ASSWGGTQPQH

len: 15
v_gene: TRBV27
CDR3aa: ASNGLAGFANTGELF

len: 13
v_gene: TRBV20-1
CDR3aa: SAREGGRNTGELF

len: 15
v_gene: TRBV5-1
CDR3aa: ASSAPIAGGEHYEQY

len: 11
v_gene: TRBV7-2
CDR3aa: ASTRPPYNEQF